This TCR beta chain comes out of a study of T cells after yellow fever vaccination. Study-level results: Reappearance after the booster was seen for most primary-vaccination clones, at around 95% CD4 and 70% to 90% CD8. A weaker but faster secondary response was observed, peaking on day 5 versus 15.

Researchers made TCR cDNA using 5'RACE template switching, and this step added a universal primer site and UMIs. In TCRdb, the 5' RACE reads were re-called with MiXCR into one record per CDR3 protein. Among some 240,000 distinct CDR3 sequences listed, 3.6% were seen once. Germline CDR1 GTSNPN, CDR2 SVGIG (reference sequence). The CDR3 covers 14 residues. V lost 8 bases to trimming and J lost 6 bases, with 20 bases between them. This clonotype has at least ten counts. What it recognizes is unknown. Sequenced material: PBMCs, taken 15 days after the yellow fever booster vaccination. The receptor's source is a man aged 18 to 29 who received the YFV17D yellow fever vaccine. The chain employs TRBV30 and TRBJ2-1; TRBD1 might be the D (6 bases). The CDR3 bases are TGTGCCCGAAACGGAGAAATCAGGGGCAATGAGCAGTTCTTC. The encoded protein is CARNGEIRGNEQFF.